This T cell receptor (beta chain) is from a study of T cell repertoires in cytomegalovirus infection (dated by TCRdb to between 2019 and 2020). As for the study more broadly: The peptide stimulations were aimed at well-studied HLA-B-restricted epitopes as well as recently identified HLA-C-restricted CMV epitopes, whose presentation resists viral immunomodulation. The HLA type of each donor mattered for the analysis, because public TCR beta signatures pointed to carriage of CMV infection along with the matching HLA type.

The instrument given in TCRdb is Illumina HiSeq 1500. TCRdb reprocessing: public reads trimmed at Q25 with fastp, clones called with MiXCR, in-frame beta chains kept. Identical CDR3 protein sequences are pooled into one entry, listed with their most common genes and DNA. For this sample there are hundreds of thousands of distinct CDR3 sequences; about 39% appear just once. The ten largest clonotypes hold just under 45% of the sample. To note about this clonotype: What antigen it recognizes has not been identified. Per-base quality was not reported, and no clone a single base away is much larger than it.

V is cut back by 4 bases and J by 0 bases, with 7 bases in the junction unmatched. For CDR1 and CDR2, the germline V gene lists SGHTA and FQGNSA. Counted from cysteine to phenylalanine, this CDR3 has 19 amino acids. Of the read, only the CDR3 DNA is kept; its 57 bases are in frame from base 1. What the authors observed across the whole study: The ex vivo response was dominated by HLA-C-restricted CMV-specific TCR beta clonotypes, and the single most frequent clonotype in two of eight donors was supplied by these HLA-C-restricted clonotypes. Carriers of CMV infection plus the relevant HLA type were discriminated by the cumulative frequency of public TCR beta family members in the study cohort and in an independent roughly 340-donor cohort.

The treatment or condition label, read with the paper, signifies: in vitro stimulation with specific CMV peptide epitopes to enrich CMV-specific T cells. The chain is encoded by TRBV7-2 joined to TRBJ2-6; TRBD1 fits 12 bases in the junction. This clonotype was obtained from a human donor in good health (CMV status not recorded). Some clones in this sample may be carry-over from other donors' samples. The specimen comprised cultured PBMCs, sampled from culture after CMV antigen stimulation. This receptor has the CDR3 CASSYRGTGGHSGANVLTF. In nucleotides, the sequence is TGTGCCAGCAGCTACCGTGGGACAGGGGGCCACTCTGGGGCCAACGTCCTGACTTTC. Beyond the CDR3, the reference TRBV7-2 and TRBJ2-6 genes provide the residues; the full variable domain reads: GAGVSQSPSNKVTEKGKDVELRCDPISGHTALYWYRQSLGQGLEFLIYFQGNSAPDKSGLPSDRFSAERTGGSVSTLTIQRTQQEDSAVYLCASSYRGTGGHSGANVLTFGAGSRLTVL.